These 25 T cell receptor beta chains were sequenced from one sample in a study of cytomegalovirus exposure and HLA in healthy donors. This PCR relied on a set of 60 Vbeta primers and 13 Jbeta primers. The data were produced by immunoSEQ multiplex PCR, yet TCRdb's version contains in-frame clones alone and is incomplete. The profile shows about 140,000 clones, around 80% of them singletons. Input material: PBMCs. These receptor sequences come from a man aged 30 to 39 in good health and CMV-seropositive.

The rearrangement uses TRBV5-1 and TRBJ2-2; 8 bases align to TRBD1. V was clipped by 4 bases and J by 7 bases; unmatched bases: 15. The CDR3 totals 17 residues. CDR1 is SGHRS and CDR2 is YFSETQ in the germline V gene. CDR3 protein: CASSQSPDRVKGGELFF. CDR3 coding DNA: TGCGCCAGCAGCCAATCACCGGACAGGGTTAAAGGCGGGGAGCTGTTTTTT. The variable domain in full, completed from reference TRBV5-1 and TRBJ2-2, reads KAGVTQTPRYLIKTRGQQVTLSCSPISGHRSVSWYQQTPGQGLQFLFEYFSETQRNKGNFPGRFSGRQFSNSRSEMNVSTLELGDSALYLCASSQSPDRVKGGELFFGEGSRLTVL.

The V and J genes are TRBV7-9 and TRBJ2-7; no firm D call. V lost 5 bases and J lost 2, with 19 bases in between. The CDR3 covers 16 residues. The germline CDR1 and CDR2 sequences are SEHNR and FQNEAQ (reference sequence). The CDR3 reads CASSHLTTFPPYEQYF. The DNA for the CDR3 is TGTGCCAGCAGCCATCTTACTACCTTCCCCCCCTACGAGCAGTACTTC.

The CDR3 spells CASSQPGQEYF. The CDR3, as DNA: TGTGCCAGCAGCCAGCCGGGACAGGAGTACTTC. The chain links TRBV14 to TRBJ2-7, with 8 bases fitting TRBD1. From germline, CDR1 is SGHDN and CDR2 FVKESK. The junction had 3 bases not matched to a gene; V was cut back by 3 bases and J by 11 bases. This CDR3 comprises 11 residues.

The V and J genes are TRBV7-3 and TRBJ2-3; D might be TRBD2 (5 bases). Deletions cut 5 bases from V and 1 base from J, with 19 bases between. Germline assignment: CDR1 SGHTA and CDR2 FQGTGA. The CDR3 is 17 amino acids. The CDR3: CASSVSAAGSGTDTQYF. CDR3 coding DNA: TGTGCCAGCAGCGTCAGTGCGGCGGGCTCTGGCACAGATACGCAGTATTTT. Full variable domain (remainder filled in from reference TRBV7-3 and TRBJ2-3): GAGVSQTPSNKVTEKGKYVELRCDPISGHTALYWYRQSLGQGPEFLIYFQGTGAADDSGLPNDRFFAVRPEGSVSTLKIQRTERGDSAVYLCASSVSAAGSGTDTQYFGPGTRLTVL.

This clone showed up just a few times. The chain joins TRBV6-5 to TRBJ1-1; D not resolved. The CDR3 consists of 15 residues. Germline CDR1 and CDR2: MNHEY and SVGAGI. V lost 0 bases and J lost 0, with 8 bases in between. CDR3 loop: CASSYSRLLNTEAFF. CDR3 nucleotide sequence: TGTGCCAGCAGTTACTCGCGCCTCCTGAACACTGAAGCTTTCTTT.

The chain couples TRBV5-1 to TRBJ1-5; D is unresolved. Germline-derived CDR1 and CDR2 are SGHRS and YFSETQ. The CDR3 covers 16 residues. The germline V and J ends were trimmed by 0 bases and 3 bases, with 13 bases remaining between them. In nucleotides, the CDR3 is TGCGCCAGCAGCTTGGGGCCAGGCAGTTCCAATCAGCCCCAGCATTTT. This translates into CASSLGPGSSNQPQHF.

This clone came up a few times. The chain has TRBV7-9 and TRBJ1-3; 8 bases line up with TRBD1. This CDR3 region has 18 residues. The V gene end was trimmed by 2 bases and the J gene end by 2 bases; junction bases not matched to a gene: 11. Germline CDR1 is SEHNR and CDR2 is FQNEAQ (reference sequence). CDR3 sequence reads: CASSLRTGYTVAGNTIYF. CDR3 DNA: TGTGCCAGCAGCTTACGGACAGGGTATACGGTAGCTGGAAACACCATATATTTT.

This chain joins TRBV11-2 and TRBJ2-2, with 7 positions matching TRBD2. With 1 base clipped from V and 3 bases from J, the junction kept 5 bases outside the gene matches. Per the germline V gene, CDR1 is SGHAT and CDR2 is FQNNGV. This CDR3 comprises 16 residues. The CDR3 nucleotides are TGTGCCAGCAGCTTAGCAGGCGCGGGGGACACCGGGGAGCTGTTTTTT. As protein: CASSLAGAGDTGELFF.

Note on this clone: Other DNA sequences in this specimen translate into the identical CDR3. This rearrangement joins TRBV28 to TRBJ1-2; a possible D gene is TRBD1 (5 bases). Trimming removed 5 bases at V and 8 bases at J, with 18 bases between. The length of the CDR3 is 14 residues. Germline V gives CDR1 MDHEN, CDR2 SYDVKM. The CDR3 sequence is CASSLGLGGGGYTF. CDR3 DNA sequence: TGTGCCAGCAGTCTAGGGCTGGGGGGAGGGGGCTACACCTTC.

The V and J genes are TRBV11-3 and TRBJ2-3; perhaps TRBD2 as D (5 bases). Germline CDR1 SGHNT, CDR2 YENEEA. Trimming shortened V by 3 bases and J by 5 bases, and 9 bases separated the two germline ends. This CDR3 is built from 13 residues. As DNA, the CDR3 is TGTGCCAGCAGCTTCGCCAGCGGAGATACGCAGTATTTT. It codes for CASSFASGDTQYF.

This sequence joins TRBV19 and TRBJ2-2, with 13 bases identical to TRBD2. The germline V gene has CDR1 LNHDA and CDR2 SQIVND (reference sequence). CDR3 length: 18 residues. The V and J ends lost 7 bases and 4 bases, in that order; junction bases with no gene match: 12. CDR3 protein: CASTDPGLAGVSTGELFF. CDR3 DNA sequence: TGTGCCAGTACCGATCCCGGACTAGCGGGAGTAAGCACCGGGGAGCTGTTTTTT.

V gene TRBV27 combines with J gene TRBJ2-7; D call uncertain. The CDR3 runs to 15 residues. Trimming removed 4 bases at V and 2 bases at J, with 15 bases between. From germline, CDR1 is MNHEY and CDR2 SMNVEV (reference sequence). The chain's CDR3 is CASSSPGEAPYEQYF. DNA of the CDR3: TGTGCCAGCAGTTCCCCCGGTGAAGCACCCTACGAGCAGTACTTC.

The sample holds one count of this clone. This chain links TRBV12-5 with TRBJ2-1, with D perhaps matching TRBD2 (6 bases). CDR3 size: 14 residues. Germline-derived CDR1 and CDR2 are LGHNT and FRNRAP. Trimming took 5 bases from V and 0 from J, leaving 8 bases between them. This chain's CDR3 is CASGRGSSYNEQFF. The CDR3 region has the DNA TGTGCTAGTGGTCGGGGGAGCTCCTACAATGAGCAGTTCTTC.

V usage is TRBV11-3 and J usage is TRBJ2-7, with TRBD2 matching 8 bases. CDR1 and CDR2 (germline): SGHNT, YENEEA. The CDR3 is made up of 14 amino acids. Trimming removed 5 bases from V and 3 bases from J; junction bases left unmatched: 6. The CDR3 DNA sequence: TGTGCCAGCAGCCCGAGCGGGAGCAACTACGAGCAGTACTTC. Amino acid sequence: CASSPSGSNYEQYF.

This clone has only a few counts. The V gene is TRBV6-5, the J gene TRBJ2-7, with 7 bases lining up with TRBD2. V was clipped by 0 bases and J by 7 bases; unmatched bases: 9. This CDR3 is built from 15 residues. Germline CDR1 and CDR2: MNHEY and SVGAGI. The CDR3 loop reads CASSYSTGGKGEQYF. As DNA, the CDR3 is TGTGCCAGCAGTTACTCGACGGGAGGCAAAGGGGAGCAGTACTTC.

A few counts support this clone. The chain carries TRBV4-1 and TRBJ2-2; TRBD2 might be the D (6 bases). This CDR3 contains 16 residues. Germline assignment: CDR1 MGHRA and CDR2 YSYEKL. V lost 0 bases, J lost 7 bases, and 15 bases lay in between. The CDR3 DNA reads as TGCGCCAGCAGCCAAGATATTAGGAGGGAGCGCGGGGAGCTGTTTTTT. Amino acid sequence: CASSQDIRRERGELFF.

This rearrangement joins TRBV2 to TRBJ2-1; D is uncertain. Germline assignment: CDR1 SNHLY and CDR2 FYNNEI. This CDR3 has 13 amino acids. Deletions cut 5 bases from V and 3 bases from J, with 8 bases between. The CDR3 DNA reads TGTGCCAGCAGTACCGAGAGCTACAATGAGCAGTTCTTC. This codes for CASSTESYNEQFF. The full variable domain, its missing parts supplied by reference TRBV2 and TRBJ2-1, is EPEVTQTPSHQVTQMGQEVILRCVPISNHLYFYWYRQILGQKVEFLVSFYNNEISEKSEIFDDQFSVERPDGSNFTLKIRSTKLEDSAMYFCASSTESYNEQFFGPGTRLTVL.

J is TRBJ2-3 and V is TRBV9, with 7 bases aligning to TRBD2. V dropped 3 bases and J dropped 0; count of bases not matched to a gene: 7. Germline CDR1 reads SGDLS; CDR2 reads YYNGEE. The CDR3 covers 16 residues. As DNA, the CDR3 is TGTGCCAGCAGCGACCCGAGCGGGGTTAGCACAGATACGCAGTATTTT. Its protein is CASSDPSGVSTDTQYF.

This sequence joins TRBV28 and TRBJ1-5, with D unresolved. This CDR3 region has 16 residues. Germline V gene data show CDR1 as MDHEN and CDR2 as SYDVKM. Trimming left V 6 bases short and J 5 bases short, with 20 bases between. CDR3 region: CASRRPLGREYQPQHF. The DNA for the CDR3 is TGTGCCAGCAGGAGGCCCCTCGGGAGGGAATATCAGCCCCAGCATTTT.

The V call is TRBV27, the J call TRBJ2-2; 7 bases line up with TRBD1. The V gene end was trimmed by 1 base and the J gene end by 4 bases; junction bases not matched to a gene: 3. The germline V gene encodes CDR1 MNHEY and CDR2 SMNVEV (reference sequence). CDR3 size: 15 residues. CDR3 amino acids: CASSLYAGGTGELFF. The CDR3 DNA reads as TGTGCCAGCAGTTTATATGCAGGGGGCACCGGGGAGCTGTTTTTT.

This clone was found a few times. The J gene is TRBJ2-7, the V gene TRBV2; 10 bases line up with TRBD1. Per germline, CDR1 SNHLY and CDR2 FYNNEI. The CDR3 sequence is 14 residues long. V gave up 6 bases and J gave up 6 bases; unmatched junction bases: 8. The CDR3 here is CASRAGTGVSEQYF. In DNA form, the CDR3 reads TGTGCCAGCAGAGCCGGGACAGGGGTGTCCGAGCAGTACTTC.

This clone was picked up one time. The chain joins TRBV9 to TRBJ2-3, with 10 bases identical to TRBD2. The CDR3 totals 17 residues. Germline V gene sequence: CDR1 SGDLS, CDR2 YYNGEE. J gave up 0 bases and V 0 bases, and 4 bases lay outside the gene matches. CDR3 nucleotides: TGTGCCAGCAGCGTAGAACTAGCGGGGACTAGCACAGATACGCAGTATTTT. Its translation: CASSVELAGTSTDTQYF.

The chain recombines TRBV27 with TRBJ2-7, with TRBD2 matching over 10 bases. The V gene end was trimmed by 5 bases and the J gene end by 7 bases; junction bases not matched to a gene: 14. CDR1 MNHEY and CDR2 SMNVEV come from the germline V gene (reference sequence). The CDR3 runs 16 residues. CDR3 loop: CASSTIYSGRAREQYF. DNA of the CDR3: TGTGCCAGCAGTACCATTTACAGCGGGAGGGCGAGGGAGCAGTACTTC.

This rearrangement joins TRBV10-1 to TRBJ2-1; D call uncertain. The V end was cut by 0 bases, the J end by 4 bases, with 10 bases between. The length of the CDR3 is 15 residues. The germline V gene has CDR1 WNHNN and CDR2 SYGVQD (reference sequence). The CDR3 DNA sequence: TGCGCCAGCAGTGAGTCTGGCAGAACATACAATGAGCAGTTCTTC. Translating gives CASSESGRTYNEQFF.

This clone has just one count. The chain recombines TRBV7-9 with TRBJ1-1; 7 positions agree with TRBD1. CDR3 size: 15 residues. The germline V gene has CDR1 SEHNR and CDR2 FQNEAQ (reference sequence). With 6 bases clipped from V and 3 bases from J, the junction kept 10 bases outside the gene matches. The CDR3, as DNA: TGTGCCAGCAGTGCTACTCAGGGGGAATACACTGAAGCTTTCTTT. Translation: CASSATQGEYTEAFF.